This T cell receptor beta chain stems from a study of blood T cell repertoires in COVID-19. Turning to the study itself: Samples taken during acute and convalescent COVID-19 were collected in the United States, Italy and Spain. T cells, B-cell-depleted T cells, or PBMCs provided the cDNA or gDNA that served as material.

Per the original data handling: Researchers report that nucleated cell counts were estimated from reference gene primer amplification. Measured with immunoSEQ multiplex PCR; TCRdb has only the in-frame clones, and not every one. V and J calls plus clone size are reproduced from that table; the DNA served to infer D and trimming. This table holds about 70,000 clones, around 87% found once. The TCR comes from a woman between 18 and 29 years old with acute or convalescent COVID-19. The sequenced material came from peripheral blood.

Here the CDR3 DNA reads TGCAGCGTTGAAAATGGGCAGGGATACAATGAGCAGTTCTTC. It translates to CSVENGQGYNEQFF. The chain is built from TRBV29-1 and TRBJ2-1; tentative D call: TRBD1 (5 bases). Deletions cut 2 bases from V and 4 bases from J, with 12 bases between. This CDR3 comprises 14 residues. Germline V lookup: CDR1 SQVTM, CDR2 ANQGSEA.